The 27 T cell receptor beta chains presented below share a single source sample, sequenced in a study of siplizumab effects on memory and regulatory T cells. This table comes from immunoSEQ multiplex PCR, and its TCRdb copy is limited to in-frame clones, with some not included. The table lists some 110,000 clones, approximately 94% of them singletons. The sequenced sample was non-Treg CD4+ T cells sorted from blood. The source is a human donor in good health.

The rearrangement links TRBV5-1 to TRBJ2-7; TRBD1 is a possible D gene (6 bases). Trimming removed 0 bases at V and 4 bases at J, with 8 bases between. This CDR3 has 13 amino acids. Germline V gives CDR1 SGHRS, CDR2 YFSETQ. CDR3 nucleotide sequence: TGCGCCAGCAGCTTGGGGACAGATTACGAGCAGTACTTC. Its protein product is CASSLGTDYEQYF.

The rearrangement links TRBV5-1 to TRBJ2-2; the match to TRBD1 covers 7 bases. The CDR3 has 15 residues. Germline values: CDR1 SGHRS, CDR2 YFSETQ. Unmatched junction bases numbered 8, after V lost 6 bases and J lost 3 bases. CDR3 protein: CASNWRTGDTGELFF. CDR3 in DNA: TGCGCCAGCAACTGGAGGACAGGAGACACCGGGGAGCTGTTTTTT.

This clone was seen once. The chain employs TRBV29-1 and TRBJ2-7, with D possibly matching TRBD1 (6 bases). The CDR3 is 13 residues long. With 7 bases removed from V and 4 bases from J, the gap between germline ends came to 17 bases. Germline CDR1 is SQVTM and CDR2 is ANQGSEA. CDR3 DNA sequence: TGCAGCGGGGGGCCAGGGGTTGGTTACGAGCAGTACTTC. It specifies CSGGPGVGYEQYF.

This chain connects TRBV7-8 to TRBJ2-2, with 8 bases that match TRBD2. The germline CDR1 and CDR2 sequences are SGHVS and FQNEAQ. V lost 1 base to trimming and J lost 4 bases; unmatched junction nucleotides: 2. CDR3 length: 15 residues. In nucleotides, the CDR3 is TGTGCCAGCAGCTTAGATGGACTAGCCACCGGGGAGCTGTTTTTT. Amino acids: CASSLDGLATGELFF.

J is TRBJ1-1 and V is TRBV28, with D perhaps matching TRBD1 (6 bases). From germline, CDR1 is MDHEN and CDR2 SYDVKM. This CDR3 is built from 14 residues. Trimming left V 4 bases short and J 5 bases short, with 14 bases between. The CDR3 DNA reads TGTGCCAGCAGTTCCGAGGGGGTTTTGACTGAAGCTTTCTTT. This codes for CASSSEGVLTEAFF.

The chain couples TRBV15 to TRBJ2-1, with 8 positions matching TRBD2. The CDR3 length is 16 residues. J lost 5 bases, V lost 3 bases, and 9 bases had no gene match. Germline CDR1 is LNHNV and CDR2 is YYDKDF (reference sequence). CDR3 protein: CATSSWGSGTNNEQFF. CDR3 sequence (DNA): TGTGCCACCAGCAGTTGGGGTAGCGGGACAAACAATGAGCAGTTCTTC.

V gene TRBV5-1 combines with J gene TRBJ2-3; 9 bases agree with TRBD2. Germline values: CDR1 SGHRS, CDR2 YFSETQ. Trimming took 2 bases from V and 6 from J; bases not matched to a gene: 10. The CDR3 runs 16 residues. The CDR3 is CASSLLPSGTQDTQYF. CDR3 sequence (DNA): TGCGCCAGCAGCTTACTACCTAGCGGGACCCAGGATACGCAGTATTTT.

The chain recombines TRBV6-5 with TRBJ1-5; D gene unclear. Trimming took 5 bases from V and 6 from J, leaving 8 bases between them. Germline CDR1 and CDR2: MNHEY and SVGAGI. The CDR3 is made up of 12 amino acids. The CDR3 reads CASSPRLQPQHF. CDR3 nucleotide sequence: TGTGCCAGCAGTCCACGGCTTCAGCCCCAGCATTTT.

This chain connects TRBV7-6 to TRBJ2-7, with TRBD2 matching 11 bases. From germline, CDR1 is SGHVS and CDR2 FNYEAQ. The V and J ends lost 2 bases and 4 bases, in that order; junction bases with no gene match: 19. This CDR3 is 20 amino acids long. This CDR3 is CASSLQLSGSGRAGRYEQYF. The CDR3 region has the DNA TGTGCCAGCAGCTTACAACTTTCTGGTAGCGGGAGGGCCGGGAGGTACGAGCAGTACTTC.

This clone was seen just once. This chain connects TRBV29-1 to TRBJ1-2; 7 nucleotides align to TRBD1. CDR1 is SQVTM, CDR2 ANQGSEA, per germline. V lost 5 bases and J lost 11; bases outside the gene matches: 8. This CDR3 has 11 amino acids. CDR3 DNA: TGCAGCGTTCGGGACAGTAGGGTTTACACCTTC. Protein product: CSVRDSRVYTF.

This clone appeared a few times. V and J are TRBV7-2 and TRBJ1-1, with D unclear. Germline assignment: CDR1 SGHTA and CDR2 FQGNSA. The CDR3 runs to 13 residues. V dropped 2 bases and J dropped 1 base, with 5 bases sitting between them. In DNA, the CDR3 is TGTGCCAGCAGCTTACTGGGGAACACTGAAGCTTTCTTT. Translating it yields CASSLLGNTEAFF.

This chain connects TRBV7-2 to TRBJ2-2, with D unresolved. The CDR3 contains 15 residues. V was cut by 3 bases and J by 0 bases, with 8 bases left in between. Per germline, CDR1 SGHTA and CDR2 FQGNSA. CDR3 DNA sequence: TGTGCCAGCAGCTTCGGATTCGCGAACACCGGGGAGCTGTTTTTT. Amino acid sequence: CASSFGFANTGELFF.

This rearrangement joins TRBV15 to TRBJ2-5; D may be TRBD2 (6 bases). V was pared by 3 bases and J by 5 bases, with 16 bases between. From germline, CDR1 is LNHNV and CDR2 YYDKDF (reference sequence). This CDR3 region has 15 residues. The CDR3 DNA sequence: TGTGCCACCAGCAGGGCTGGAGGGCTGGTGGAGACCCAGTACTTC. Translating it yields CATSRAGGLVETQYF. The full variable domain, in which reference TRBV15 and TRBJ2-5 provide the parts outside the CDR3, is DAMVIQNPRYQVTQFGKPVTLSCSQTLNHNVMYWYQQKSSQAPKLLFHYYDKDFNNEADTPDNFQSRRPNTSFCFLDIRSPGLGDTAMYLCATSRAGGLVETQYFGPGTRLLVL.

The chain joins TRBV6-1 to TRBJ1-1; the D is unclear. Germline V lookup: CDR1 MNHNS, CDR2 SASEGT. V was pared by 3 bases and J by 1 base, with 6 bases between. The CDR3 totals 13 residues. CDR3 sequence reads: CASSDRANTEAFF. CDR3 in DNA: TGTGCCAGCAGTGACCGGGCGAACACTGAAGCTTTCTTT.

The CDR3, as DNA: TGCGCCAGCAGCGTAACTAGCGGGGAATTTTACGAGCAGTACTTC. Translating it yields CASSVTSGEFYEQYF. The chain joins TRBV5-1 to TRBJ2-7; 10 bases align to TRBD2. The germline V gene encodes CDR1 SGHRS and CDR2 YFSETQ. The length of the CDR3 is 15 residues. The junction had 8 bases not matched to a gene; V was cut back by 4 bases and J by 4 bases.

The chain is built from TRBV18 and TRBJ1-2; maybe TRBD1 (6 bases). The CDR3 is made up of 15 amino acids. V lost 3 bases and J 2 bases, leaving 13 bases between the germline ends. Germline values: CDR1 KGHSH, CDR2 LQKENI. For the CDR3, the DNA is TGTGCCAGCTCACCCTCGACAGGATCCAACTATGGCTACACCTTC. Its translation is CASSPSTGSNYGYTF.

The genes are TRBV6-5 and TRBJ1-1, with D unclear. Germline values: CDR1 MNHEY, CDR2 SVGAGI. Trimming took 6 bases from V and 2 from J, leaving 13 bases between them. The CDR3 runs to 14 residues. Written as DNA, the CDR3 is TGTGCCAGCAGAATGACCGACCGTAACACTGAAGCTTTCTTT. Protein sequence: CASRMTDRNTEAFF.

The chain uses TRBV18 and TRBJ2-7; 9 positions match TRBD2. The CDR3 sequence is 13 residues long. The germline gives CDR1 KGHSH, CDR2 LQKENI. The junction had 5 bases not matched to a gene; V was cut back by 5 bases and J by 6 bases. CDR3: CASSVNSGGEQYF. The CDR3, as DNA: TGTGCCAGCTCAGTCAATAGCGGGGGCGAGCAGTACTTC.

CDR3 DNA: TGTGCCAGTACCCGGGGAGATAGCGGCGTAAACAATGAGCAGTTCTTC. Translating gives CASTRGDSGVNNEQFF. This rearrangement joins TRBV19 to TRBJ2-1; tentative D call: TRBD2 (6 bases). The CDR3 has 16 amino acids. V lost 7 bases, J lost 5 bases, and 21 bases lay in between. From germline, CDR1 is LNHDA and CDR2 SQIVND (reference sequence).

As DNA, the CDR3 is TGTGCCAGCAGTTTCCCGGGACTAGCTTGGAGCTCCTACAATGAGCAGTTCTTC. Translation: CASSFPGLAWSSYNEQFF. The rearrangement links TRBV28 to TRBJ2-1; 9 nucleotides match TRBD2. Trimming cost V 3 bases and J 0 bases; bases outside gene matches: 9. The CDR3 has 18 residues. Germline V lookup: CDR1 MDHEN, CDR2 SYDVKM.

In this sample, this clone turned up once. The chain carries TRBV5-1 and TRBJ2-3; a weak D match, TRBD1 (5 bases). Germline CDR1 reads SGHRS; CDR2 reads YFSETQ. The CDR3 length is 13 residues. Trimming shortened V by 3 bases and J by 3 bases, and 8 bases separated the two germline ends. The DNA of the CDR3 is TGCGCCAGCAGCTGGCAGGGAACAGATACGCAGTATTTT. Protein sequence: CASSWQGTDTQYF.

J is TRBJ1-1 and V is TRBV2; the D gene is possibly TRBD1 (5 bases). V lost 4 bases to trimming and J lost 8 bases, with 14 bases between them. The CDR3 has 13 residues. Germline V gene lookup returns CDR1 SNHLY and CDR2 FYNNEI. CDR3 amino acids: CASSVGQGAEAFF. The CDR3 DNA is TGTGCCAGCAGTGTGGGTCAGGGAGCGGAAGCTTTCTTT. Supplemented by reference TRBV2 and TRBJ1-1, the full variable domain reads EPEVTQTPSHQVTQMGQEVILRCVPISNHLYFYWYRQILGQKVEFLVSFYNNEISEKSEIFDDQFSVERPDGSNFTLKIRSTKLEDSAMYFCASSVGQGAEAFFGQGTRLTVV.

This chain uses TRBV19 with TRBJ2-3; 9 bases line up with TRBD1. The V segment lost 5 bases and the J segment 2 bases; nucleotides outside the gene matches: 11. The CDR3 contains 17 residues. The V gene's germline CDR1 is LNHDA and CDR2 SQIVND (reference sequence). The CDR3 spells CASSGDRAVPPTDTQYF. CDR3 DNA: TGTGCCAGTAGTGGGGACAGGGCGGTCCCCCCCACAGATACGCAGTATTTT.

CDR3 DNA: TGTGCCATCAGTGATCGCCAGGGGGCCCACGAGCAGTACTTC. It yields the protein CAISDRQGAHEQYF. The chain has TRBV10-3 and TRBJ2-7, with TRBD1 matching over 8 bases. CDR3 size: 14 residues. Germline V gene sequence: CDR1 ENHRY, CDR2 SYGVKD. V shed 3 bases, J shed 5 bases, and the junction held 6 bases outside the gene matches.

The CDR3 bases are TGTGCCAGCAGCAACTTTGGACAGGGGGTCTATAATTCACCCCTCCACTTT. It codes for CASSNFGQGVYNSPLHF. V and J are TRBV7-9 and TRBJ1-6; 10 nucleotides match TRBD1. Germline-derived CDR1 and CDR2 are SEHNR and FQNEAQ (reference sequence). CDR3 size: 17 residues. Losses at the gene ends were 5 bases for V and 3 bases for J; bases not matched to a gene: 7.

CDR3 nucleotide sequence: TGTGCCAGTAGTAGCACAGGGCCGCCTAATGAAAAACTGTTTTTT. Its translation is CASSSTGPPNEKLFF. The chain couples TRBV19 to TRBJ1-4, with D perhaps TRBD1 (6 bases). This CDR3 is built from 15 residues. V lost 4 bases to trimming and J lost 3 bases, with 12 bases between them. Germline CDR1 and CDR2: LNHDA and SQIVND (reference sequence).

The CDR3 is CASSLGQTQYF. The CDR3 DNA reads as TGTGCCAGCAGCTTGGGGCAGACCCAGTACTTC. J is TRBJ2-5 and V is TRBV6-5; D is perhaps TRBD1 (5 bases). V shed 6 bases and J shed 6 bases, with 8 bases lying between them. This CDR3 region has 11 residues. Germline CDR1 and CDR2: MNHEY and SVGAGI.